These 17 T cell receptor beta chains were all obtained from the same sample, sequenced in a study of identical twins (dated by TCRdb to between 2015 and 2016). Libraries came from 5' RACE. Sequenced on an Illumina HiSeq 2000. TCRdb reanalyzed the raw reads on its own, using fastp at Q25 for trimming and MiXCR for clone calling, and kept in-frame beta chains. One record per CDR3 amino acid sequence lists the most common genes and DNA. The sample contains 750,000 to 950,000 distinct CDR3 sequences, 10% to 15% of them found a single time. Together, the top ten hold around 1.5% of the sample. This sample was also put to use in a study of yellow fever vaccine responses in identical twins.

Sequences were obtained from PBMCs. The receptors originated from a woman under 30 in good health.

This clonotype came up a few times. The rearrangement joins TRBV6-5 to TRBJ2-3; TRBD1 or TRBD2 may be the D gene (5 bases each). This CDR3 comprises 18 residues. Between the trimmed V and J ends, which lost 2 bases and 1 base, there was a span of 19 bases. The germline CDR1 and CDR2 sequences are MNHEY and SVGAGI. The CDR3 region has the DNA TGTGCCAGCAGTTACGGGGCGACAAAGCCGCGGGGCACAGATACGCAGTATTTT. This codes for CASSYGATKPRGTDTQYF.

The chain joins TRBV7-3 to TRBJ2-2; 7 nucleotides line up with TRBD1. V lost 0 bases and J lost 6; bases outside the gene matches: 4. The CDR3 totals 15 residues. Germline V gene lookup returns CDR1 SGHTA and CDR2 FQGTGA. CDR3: CASSLTPQGAGELFF. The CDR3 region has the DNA TGTGCCAGCAGCTTAACCCCTCAGGGGGCCGGGGAGCTGTTTTTT.

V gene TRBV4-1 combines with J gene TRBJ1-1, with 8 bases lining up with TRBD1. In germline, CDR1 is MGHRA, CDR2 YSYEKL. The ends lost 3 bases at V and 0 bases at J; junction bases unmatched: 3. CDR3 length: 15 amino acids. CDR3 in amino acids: CASSHKDRVNTEAFF. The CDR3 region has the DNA TGCGCCAGCAGCCACAAGGACAGGGTGAACACTGAAGCTTTCTTT.

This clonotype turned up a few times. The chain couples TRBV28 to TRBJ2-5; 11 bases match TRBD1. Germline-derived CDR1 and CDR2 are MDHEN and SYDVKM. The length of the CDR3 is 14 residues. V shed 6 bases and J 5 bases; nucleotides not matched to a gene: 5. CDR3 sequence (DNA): TGTGCCAGCAGACGGGACAGGGGGTGGGAGACCCAGTACTTC. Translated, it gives CASRRDRGWETQYF.

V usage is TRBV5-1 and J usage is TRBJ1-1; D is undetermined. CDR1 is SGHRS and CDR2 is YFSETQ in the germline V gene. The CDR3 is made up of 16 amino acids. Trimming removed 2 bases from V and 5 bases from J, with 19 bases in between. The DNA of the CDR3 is TGCGCCAGCAGCTTTGGGCCGATGGGGTCGAATACTGAAGCTTTCTTT. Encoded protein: CASSFGPMGSNTEAFF.

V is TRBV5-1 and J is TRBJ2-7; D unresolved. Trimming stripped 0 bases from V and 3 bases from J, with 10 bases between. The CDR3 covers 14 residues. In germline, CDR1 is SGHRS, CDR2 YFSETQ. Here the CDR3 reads CASSLGDRFYEQYF. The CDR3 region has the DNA TGCGCCAGCAGCTTGGGAGACCGTTTCTACGAGCAGTACTTC. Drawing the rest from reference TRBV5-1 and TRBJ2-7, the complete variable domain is KAGVTQTPRYLIKTRGQQVTLSCSPISGHRSVSWYQQTPGQGLQFLFEYFSETQRNKGNFPGRFSGRQFSNSRSEMNVSTLELGDSALYLCASSLGDRFYEQYFGPGTRLTVT.

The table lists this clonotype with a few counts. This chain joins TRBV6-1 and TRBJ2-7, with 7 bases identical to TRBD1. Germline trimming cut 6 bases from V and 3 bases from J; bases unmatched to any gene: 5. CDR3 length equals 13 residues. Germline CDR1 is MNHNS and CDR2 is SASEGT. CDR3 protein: CASSDGTDYEQYV. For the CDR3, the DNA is TGTGCCAGCAGCGACGGGACAGACTACGAGCAGTACGTC.

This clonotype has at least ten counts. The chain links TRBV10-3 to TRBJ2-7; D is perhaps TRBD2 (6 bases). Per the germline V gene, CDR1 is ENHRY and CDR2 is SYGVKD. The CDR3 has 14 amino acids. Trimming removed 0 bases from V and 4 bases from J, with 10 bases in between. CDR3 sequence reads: CAISESGGGYEQYF. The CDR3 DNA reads TGTGCCATCAGTGAGTCCGGGGGAGGATACGAGCAGTACTTC.

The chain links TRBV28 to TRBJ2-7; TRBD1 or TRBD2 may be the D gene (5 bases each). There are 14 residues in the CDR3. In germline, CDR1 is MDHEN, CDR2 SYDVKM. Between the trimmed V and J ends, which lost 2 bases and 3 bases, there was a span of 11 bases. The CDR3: CASSLAGTVYEQYV. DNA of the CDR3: TGTGCCAGCAGTTTAGCCGGGACCGTCTACGAGCAGTACGTC.

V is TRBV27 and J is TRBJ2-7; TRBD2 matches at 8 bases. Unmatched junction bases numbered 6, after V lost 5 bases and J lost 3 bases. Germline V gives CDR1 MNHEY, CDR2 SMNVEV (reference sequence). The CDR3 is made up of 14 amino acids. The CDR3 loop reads CASSLSGIGYEQYF. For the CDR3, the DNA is TGTGCCAGCAGTCTTAGCGGGATAGGCTACGAGCAGTACTTC.

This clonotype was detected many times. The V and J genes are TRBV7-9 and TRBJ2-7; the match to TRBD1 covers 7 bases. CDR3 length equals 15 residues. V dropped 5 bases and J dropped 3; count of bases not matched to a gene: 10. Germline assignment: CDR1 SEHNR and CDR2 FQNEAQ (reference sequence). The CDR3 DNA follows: TGTGCCAGCAGCGGCGGACAGGTGGGGAGCTACGAGCAGTACTTC. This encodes CASSGGQVGSYEQYF.

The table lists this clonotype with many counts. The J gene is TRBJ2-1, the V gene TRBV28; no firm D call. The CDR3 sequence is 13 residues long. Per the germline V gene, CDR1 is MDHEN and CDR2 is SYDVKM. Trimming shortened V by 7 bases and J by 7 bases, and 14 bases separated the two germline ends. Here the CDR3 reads CASKGNPRNEQFF. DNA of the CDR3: TGTGCCAGCAAGGGAAACCCTCGGAATGAGCAGTTCTTC. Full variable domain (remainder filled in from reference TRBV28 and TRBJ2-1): DVKVTQSSRYLVKRTGEKVFLECVQDMDHENMFWYRQDPGLGLRLIYFSYDVKMKEKGDIPEGYSVSREKKERFSLILESASTNQTSMYLCASKGNPRNEQFFGPGTRLTVL.

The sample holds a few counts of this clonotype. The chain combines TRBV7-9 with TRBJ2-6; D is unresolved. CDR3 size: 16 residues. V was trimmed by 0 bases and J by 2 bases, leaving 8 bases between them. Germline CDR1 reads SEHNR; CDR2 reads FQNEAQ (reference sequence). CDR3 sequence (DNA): TGTGCCAGCAGCTTAGCGGCTGGCGCTGGGGCCAACGTCCTGACTTTC. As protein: CASSLAAGAGANVLTF.

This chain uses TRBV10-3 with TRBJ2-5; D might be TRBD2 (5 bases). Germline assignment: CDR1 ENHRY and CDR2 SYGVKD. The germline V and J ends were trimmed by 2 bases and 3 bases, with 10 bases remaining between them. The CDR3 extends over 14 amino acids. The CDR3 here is CAISEGLAKETQYF. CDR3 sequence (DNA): TGTGCCATCAGTGAGGGGCTAGCCAAAGAGACCCAGTACTTC.

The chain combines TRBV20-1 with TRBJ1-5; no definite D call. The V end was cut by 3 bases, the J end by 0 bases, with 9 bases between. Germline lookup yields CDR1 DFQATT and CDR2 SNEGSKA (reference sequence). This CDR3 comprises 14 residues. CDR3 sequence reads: CSARGTLSNQPQHF. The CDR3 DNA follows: TGCAGTGCTAGGGGTACACTTAGCAATCAGCCCCAGCATTTT.

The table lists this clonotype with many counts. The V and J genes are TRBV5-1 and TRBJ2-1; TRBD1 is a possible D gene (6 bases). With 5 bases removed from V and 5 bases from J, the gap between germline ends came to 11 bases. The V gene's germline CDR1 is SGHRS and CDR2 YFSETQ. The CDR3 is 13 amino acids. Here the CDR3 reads CASRQQGDNEQFF. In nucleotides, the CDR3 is TGCGCCAGCAGGCAACAGGGAGACAATGAGCAGTTCTTC. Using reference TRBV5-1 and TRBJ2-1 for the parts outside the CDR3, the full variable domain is KAGVTQTPRYLIKTRGQQVTLSCSPISGHRSVSWYQQTPGQGLQFLFEYFSETQRNKGNFPGRFSGRQFSNSRSEMNVSTLELGDSALYLCASRQQGDNEQFFGPGTRLTVL.

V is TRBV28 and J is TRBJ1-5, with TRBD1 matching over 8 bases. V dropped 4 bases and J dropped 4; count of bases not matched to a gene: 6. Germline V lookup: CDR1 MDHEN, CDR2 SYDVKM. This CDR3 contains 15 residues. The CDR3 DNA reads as TGTGCCAGCAGTTGGGCGGACAGGGAGAATCAGCCCCAGCATTTT. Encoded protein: CASSWADRENQPQHF.